The clone carrying this T cell receptor (beta chain) was picked up a small number of times. Its antigen is currently unknown. These data come from a study of cytomegalovirus exposure and HLA in healthy donors. Study-wide background: The approximately 120 million unique TCR beta sequences, from roughly 170 million T cells, were found by an earlier analysis. Study outcomes and limitations: The study flagged about 150 TCR beta chains as cytomegalovirus-associated. Some V segments, including TRBV6-2 and TRBV6-3, were excluded as indistinguishable.

In germline, CDR1 is SEHNR, CDR2 FQNEAQ (reference sequence). This CDR3 comprises 15 residues. Trimming took 1 base from V and 5 from J, leaving 11 bases between them. PCR primers comprised 60 Vbeta and 13 Jbeta primers. Libraries were prepared by immunoSEQ multiplex PCR; TCRdb keeps only in-frame clonotypes and omits some of them. The sample records 100,000 to 150,000 clones, approximately 70% being singletons. Healthy bone marrow donors made up the donors. V usage is TRBV7-9 and J usage is TRBJ1-4; possible D gene TRBD1, 5 bases. Sequenced: PBMCs. This clonotype originated in an older woman in good health and CMV-seropositive. CDR3 nucleotides: TGTGCCAGCAGCTTAGAGGTGACAGCAAATGAAAAACTGTTTTTT. Amino acid sequence: CASSLEVTANEKLFF.